This TCR beta chain stems from a study of T cell responses to AZD1222 COVID-19 vaccine. The study, taken as a whole, reports: Clonal diversity was possibly underestimated; the donors were predominantly white British and more often female. There were vaccine-associated CD4 TCRs across spike, dominant at 160-218 and 743-854.

Clones were sequenced by immunoSEQ multiplex PCR, and TCRdb holds only the in-frame ones, with some missing. The table has approximately 85,000 clones, 86% seen once. Looked up from germline, CDR1 is SGDLS and CDR2 is YYNGEE. The V and J ends lost 9 bases and 4 bases respectively, with 13 bases between them. The CDR3 spans 12 residues. As regards this clone: No antigen is known for it.

The clonotype was recovered from an adult in good health. The source was peripheral blood, collected on day 0 of AZD1222 vaccination. J is TRBJ2-5 and V is TRBV9; D might be TRBD1 or TRBD2, each matching 7 bases. DNA of the CDR3: TGTGCCACCGACAGGGAGGGAGAGACCCAGTACTTC. It is translated as CATDREGETQYF. Based on the CDR3 plus reference TRBV9 and TRBJ2-5, the full variable domain is DSGVTQTPKHLITATGQRVTLRCSPRSGDLSVYWYQQSLDQGLQFLIQYYNGEERAKGNILERFSAQQFPDLHSELNLSSLELGDSALYFCATDREGETQYFGPGTRLLVL.